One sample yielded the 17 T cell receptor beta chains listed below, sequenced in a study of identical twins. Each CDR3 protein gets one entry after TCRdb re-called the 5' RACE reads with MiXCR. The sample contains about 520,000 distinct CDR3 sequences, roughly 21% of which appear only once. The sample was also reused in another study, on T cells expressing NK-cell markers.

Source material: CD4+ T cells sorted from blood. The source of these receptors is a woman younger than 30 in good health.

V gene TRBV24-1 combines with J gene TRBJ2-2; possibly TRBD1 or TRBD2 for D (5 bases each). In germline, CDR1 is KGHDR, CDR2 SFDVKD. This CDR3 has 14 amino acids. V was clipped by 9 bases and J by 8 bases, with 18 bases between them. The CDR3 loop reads CATPGTQIIGELFF. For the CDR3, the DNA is TGTGCCACCCCCGGGACGCAGATAATAGGGGAGCTGTTTTTT.

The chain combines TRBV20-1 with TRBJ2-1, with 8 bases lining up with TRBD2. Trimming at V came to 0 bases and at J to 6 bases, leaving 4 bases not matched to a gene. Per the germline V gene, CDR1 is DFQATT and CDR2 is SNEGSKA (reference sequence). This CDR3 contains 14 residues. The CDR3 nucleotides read TGCAGTGCTAGAGATTTAGCGGGATCCAATGAGCAGTTCTTC. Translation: CSARDLAGSNEQFF.

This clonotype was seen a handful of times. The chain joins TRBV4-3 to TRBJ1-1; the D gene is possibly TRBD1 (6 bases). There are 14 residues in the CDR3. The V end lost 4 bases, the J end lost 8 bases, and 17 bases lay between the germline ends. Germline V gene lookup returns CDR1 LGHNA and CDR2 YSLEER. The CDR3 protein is CASSPSGAGAEAFF. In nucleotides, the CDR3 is TGCGCCAGCAGCCCGTCTGGGGCGGGGGCGGAAGCTTTCTTT.

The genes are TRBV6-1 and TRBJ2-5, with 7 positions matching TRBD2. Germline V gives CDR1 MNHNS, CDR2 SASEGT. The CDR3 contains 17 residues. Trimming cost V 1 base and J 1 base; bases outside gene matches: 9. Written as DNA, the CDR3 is TGTGCCAGCAGTGAAGTCGTGGGAGGGTTTCTCCAAGAGACCCAGTACTTC. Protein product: CASSEVVGGFLQETQYF.

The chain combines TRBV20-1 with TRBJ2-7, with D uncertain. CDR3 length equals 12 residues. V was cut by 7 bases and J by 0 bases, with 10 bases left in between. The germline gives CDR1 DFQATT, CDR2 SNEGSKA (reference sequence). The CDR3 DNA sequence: TGCAGTGGGCGGAACCTCTCCTACGAGCAGTACTTC. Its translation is CSGRNLSYEQYF.

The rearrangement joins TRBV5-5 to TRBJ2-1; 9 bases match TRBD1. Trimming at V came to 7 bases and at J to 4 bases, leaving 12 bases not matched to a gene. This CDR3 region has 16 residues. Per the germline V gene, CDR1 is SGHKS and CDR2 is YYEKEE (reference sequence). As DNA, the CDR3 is TGTGCCAGCTACCGAGTGGGACAGGGTAGATACAATGAGCAGTTCTTC. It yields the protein CASYRVGQGRYNEQFF.

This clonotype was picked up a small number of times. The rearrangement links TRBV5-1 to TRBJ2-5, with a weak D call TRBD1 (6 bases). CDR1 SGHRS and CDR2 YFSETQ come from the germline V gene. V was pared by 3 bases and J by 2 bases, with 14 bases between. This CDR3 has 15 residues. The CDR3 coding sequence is TGCGCCAGCAGCTCGACGACAGGCGTTCAAGAGACCCAGTACTTC. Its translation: CASSSTTGVQETQYF.

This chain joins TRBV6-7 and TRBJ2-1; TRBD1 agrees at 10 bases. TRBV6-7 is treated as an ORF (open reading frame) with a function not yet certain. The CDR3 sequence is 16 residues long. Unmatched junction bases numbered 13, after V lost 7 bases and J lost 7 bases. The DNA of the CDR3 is TGTGCCAGCAATTCAAATAGACAGGGGGCGCGGAATGAGCAGTTCTTC. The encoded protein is CASNSNRQGARNEQFF.

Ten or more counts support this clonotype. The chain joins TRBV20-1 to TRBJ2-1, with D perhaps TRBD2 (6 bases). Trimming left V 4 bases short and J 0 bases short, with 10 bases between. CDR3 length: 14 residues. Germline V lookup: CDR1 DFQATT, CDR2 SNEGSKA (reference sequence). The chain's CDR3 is CSAIPGGSYNEQFF. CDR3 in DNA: TGCAGTGCTATCCCCGGGGGCTCCTACAATGAGCAGTTCTTC.

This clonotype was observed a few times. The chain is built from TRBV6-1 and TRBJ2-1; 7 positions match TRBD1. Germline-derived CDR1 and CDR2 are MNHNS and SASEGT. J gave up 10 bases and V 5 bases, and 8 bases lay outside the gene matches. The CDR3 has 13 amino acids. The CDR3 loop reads CASSRGQTNEQFF. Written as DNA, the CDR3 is TGTGCCAGCAGTAGGGGACAGACCAACGAGCAGTTCTTC.

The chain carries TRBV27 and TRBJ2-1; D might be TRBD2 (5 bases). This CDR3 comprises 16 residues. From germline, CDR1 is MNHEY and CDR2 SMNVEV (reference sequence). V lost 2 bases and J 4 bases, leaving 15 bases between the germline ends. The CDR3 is CASSLSSRRSYNEQFF. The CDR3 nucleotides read TGTGCCAGCAGTTTAAGCTCCCGGAGGTCTTACAATGAGCAGTTCTTC.

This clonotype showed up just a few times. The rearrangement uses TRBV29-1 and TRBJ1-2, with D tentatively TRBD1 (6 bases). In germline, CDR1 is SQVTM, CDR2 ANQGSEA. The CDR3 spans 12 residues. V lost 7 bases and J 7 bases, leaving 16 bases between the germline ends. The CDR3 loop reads CSGVSGAFGYTF. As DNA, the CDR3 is TGCAGCGGTGTATCGGGGGCGTTTGGCTACACCTTC. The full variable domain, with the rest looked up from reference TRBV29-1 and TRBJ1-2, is SAVISQKPSRDICQRGTSLTIQCQVDSQVTMMFWYRQQPGQSLTLIATANQGSEATYESGFVIDKFPISRPNLTFSTLTVSNMSPEDSSIYLCSGVSGAFGYTFGSGTRLTVV.

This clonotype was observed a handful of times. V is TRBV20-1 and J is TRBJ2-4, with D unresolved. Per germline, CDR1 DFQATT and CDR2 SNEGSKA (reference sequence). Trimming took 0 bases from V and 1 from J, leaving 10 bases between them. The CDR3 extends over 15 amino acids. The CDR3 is CSARDLAPAKNIQYF. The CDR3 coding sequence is TGCAGTGCTAGAGATTTGGCCCCTGCCAAAAACATTCAGTACTTC.

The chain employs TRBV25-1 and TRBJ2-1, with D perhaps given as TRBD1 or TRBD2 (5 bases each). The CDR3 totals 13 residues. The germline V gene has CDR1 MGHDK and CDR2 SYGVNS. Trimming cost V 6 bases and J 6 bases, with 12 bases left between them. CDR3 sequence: CASREVGLNEQFF. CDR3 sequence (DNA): TGTGCCAGCAGGGAGGTGGGGCTCAATGAGCAGTTCTTC.

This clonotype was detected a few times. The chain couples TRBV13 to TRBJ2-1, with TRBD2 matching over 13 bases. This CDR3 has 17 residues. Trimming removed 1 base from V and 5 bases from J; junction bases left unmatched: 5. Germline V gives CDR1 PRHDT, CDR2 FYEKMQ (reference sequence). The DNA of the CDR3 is TGTGCCAGCAGCTTAGAGGAGACTAGCGGGGGGAACAATGAGCAGTTCTTC. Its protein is CASSLEETSGGNNEQFF.

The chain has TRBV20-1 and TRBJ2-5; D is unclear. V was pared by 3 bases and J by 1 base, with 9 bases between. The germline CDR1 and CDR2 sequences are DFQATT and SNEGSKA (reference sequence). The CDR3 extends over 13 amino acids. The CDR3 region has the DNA TGCAGTGCTAGTTTGGGGTTCCAAGAGACCCAGTACTTC. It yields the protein CSASLGFQETQYF.

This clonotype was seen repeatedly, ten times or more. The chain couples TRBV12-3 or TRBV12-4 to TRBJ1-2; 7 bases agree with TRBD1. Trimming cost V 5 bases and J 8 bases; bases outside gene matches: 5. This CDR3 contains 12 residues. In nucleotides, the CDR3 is TGTGCCAGCAGTCCCAGACAGGGCGGCTACACCTTC. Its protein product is CASSPRQGGYTF.